The TCR beta chain under discussion was sequenced for a study of shared clonotypes between healthy human individuals. Study background: A couple of women and a few men aged 18 to 49 made up the donors.

For every subset, genomic DNA was evenly distributed across several immunoSEQ plates. Unsorted PBMC replicate PCRs drew on about 0.3 ug DNA, representing 25,000 to 30,000 T cell genomes. Authors' data handling: Owing to the provision of junction-only sequences devoid of quality scores by immunoSEQ, filtering differed. Sequencing was performed with immunoSEQ multiplex PCR; in TCRdb, only in-frame clones are kept and a portion is missing. V and J calls and clone size are those listed in that table; D and trimming were worked out from the DNA. The repertoire holds some 530,000 clones, with about 84% as singletons. The CDR3 length is 16 residues. Trimming removed 0 bases at V and 1 base at J, with 9 bases between. Germline V gives CDR1 LNHNV, CDR2 YYDKDF (reference sequence).

V gene TRBV15 combines with J gene TRBJ2-2; no definite D call. This clonotype originated in a woman aged 40-49 years in good health. Some clones in this sample may be carry-over from other donors' samples. Sequenced sample: PBMCs. The CDR3 region is CATSRDNPGNTGELFF. In DNA form, the CDR3 reads TGTGCCACCAGCAGAGATAACCCAGGGAACACCGGGGAGCTGTTTTTT.